This entry features one TCR beta chain sequence. This sample is drawn from a study of blood T cell repertoires in COVID-19. Germline CDR1 reads MNHEY; CDR2 reads SVGEGT. Between the trimmed V and J ends, which lost 5 bases and 4 bases, there was a span of 20 bases. This CDR3 region has 16 residues. Measured with immunoSEQ multiplex PCR; TCRdb has only the in-frame clones, and not every one. Of about 35,000 clones in the sample, about 87% were seen once. Sequenced: peripheral blood. This chain joins TRBV6-2 or TRBV6-3 and TRBJ1-2; D gene ambiguous. This clonotype was sampled from a human donor in a cohort sampled during active COVID-19. The CDR3 loop reads CASSQTQYDTSYGYTF. The DNA of the CDR3 is TGTGCCAGCAGTCAAACCCAATACGACACCTCCTATGGCTACACCTTC.